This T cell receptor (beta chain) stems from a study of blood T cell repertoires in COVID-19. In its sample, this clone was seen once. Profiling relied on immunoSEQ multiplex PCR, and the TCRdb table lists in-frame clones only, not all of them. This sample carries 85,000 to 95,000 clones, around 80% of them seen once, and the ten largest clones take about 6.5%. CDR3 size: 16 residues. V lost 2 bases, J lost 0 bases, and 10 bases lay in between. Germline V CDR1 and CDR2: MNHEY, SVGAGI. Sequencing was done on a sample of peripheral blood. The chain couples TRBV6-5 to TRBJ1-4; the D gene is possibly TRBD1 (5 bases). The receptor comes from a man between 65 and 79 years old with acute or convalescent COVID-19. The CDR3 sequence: CASSYDRTATNEKLFF. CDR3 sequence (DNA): TGTGCCAGCAGTTACGACAGAACCGCAACTAATGAAAAACTGTTTTTT.